This record concerns one TCR beta chain sequence. Its antigen is undetermined. The PCR had 60 Vbeta and 13 Jbeta primers. Libraries were prepared by immunoSEQ multiplex PCR; TCRdb keeps only in-frame clonotypes and omits some of them. The sample lists about 64,000 clones, less than 70% seen once, with 3% to 3.5% in the top ten. This sample is drawn from a study of cytomegalovirus exposure and HLA in healthy donors. The study, taken as a whole, reports: Reports described diagnosis of cytomegalovirus status by the classifier as highly specific and sensitive.

With V trimmed by 0 bases and J by 7 bases, 5 bases remained unmatched. CDR1 and CDR2 (germline): MNHEY, SVGAGI. There are 14 residues in the CDR3. The origin of this receptor is a woman aged 45-59 years in good health and CMV-seronegative. Sequenced: PBMCs. The chain uses TRBV6-5 and TRBJ1-2, with 7 bases that match TRBD1. CDR3 residues: CASSYSGGELGYTF. The DNA for the CDR3 is TGTGCCAGCAGTTACTCAGGGGGCGAGCTTGGCTACACCTTC.